What follows is one TCR beta chain and its context. This specimen comes from a study of radiotherapy plus CTLA-4 blockade in lung cancer. Study overall: Disease control reached over 30%, with objective responses in 15% to 20%.

Using immunoSEQ multiplex PCR, the repertoire was profiled, and TCRdb retains in-frame clones only, with some absent. This table holds more than 55,000 clones, approximately 82% found once. The receptor comes from a human donor with non-small cell lung cancer whose response to radiotherapy plus ipilimumab could not be evaluated. The source was peripheral blood, collected from a patient treated with radiotherapy plus ipilimumab.

CDR3 bases: TGTGCCAGCAGCTTGGGGGACAGTCAGCGAGTAGCCATTCAGTACTTC. It yields the protein CASSLGDSQRVAIQYF. This chain uses TRBV5-4 with TRBJ2-4, with 7 bases matching TRBD1. Germline V gene sequence: CDR1 SGHNT, CDR2 YYREEE (reference sequence). The CDR3 is 16 residues long. J gave up 9 bases and V 0 bases, and 12 bases lay outside the gene matches.